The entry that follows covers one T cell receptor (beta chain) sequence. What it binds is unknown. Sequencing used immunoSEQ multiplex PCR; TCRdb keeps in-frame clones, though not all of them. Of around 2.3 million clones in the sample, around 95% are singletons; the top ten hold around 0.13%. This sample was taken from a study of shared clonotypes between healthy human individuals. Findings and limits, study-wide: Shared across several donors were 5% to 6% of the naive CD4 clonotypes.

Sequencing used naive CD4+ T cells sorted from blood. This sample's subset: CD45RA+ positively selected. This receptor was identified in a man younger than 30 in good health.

CDR3 nucleotide sequence: TGCGCCAGCAGCTTAACCCCACTAAACACAGATACGCAGTATTTT. It is translated as CASSLTPLNTDTQYF. This chain uses TRBV5-1 with TRBJ2-3; no clear D gene. Germline-derived CDR1 and CDR2 are SGHRS and YFSETQ. The CDR3 is 15 residues long. V lost 2 bases to trimming and J lost 2 bases, with 12 bases between them.